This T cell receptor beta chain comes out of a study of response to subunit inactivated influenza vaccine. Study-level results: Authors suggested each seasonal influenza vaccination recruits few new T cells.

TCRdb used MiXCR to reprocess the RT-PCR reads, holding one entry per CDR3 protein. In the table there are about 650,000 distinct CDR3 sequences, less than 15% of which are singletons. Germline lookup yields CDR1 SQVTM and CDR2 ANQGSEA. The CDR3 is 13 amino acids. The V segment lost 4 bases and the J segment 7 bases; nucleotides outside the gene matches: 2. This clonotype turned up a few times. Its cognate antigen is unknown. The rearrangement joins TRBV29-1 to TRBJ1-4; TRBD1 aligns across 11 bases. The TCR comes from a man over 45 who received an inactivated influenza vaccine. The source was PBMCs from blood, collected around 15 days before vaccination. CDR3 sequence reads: CSVGGQGVEKLFF. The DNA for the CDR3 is TGCAGCGTTGGGGGACAGGGGGTTGAAAAACTGTTTTTT.